These 28 T cell receptor beta chains share one sample of origin, sequenced in a study of human T cells and chemical hapten exposure. Indicated time point: patch test 3, about 24 weeks after DPC sensitization. The treatment here: therapeutic diphenylcyclopropenone sensitization with weekly scalp DPC. TCRdb called the RACE reads again in MiXCR, with one record for every CDR3 protein. The sample contains about 200,000 distinct CDR3 sequences, 24% of which appear only once. Sequenced here: whole blood, sampled in connection with sensitization to the hapten diphenylcyclopropenone (DPC). These receptors all stem from a woman in her 40s with alopecia areata. Some clones in this sample may be carry-over from other donors' samples.

The chain carries TRBV4-3 and TRBJ2-1; the D is unclear. V was pared by 0 bases and J by 1 base, with 7 bases between. The CDR3 spans 15 residues. Looked up from germline, CDR1 is LGHNA and CDR2 is YSLEER. This CDR3 reads CASSQEKTSYNEQFF. The CDR3 bases are TGCGCCAGCAGCCAAGAAAAGACTTCCTACAATGAGCAGTTCTTC.

V and J are TRBV3-1 and TRBJ1-6, with D perhaps matching TRBD1 (6 bases). Trimming pared 8 bases from V and 8 bases from J, leaving 10 bases between. The germline V gene has CDR1 LGHDT and CDR2 YNNKEL (reference sequence). This CDR3 has 12 residues. CDR3 bases: TGTGCCAGCCGAGAGGGGGATTCACCCCTCCACTTT. Translation: CASREGDSPLHF. Full variable domain (missing parts from reference TRBV3-1 and TRBJ1-6): DTAVSQTPKYLVTQMGNDKSIKCEQNLGHDTMYWYKQDSKKFLKIMFSYNNKELIINETVPNRFSPKSPDKAHLNLHINSLELGDSAVYFCASREGDSPLHFGNGTRLTVT.

The chain employs TRBV28 and TRBJ2-3; D is unresolved. V lost 4 bases and J lost 8, with 7 bases in between. The CDR3 is made up of 11 amino acids. Germline CDR1 is MDHEN and CDR2 is SYDVKM. The DNA for the CDR3 is TGTGCCAGCAGTTCTCCCCGTACGCAGTATTTT. This gives the protein CASSSPRTQYF.

This rearrangement joins TRBV6-2 or TRBV6-3 to TRBJ2-1, with TRBD2 identical over 8 bases. Germline CDR1 reads MNHEY; CDR2 reads SVGEGT. This CDR3 comprises 15 residues. The V and J ends lost 2 bases and 12 bases, in that order; junction bases with no gene match: 12. CDR3 sequence: CASSYASAGGGGQFF. CDR3 nucleotides: TGTGCCAGCAGTTACGCTTCGGCGGGAGGCGGGGGGCAGTTCTTC.

The V call is TRBV7-6, the J call TRBJ1-1; perhaps TRBD1 as D (5 bases). The CDR3 is made up of 13 amino acids. In germline, CDR1 is SGHVS, CDR2 FNYEAQ. The V end was cut by 1 base, the J end by 7 bases, with 10 bases between. The CDR3: CASSLGSGSEAFF. The CDR3, as DNA: TGTGCCAGCAGCTTAGGGTCAGGGAGTGAAGCTTTCTTT.

V gene TRBV28 combines with J gene TRBJ2-5; D gene unclear. Germline V lookup: CDR1 MDHEN, CDR2 SYDVKM. V lost 5 bases and J 5 bases, leaving 3 bases between the germline ends. The CDR3 runs to 10 residues. CDR3 amino acids: CASSKETQYF. CDR3 coding DNA: TGTGCCAGCAGTAAGGAGACCCAGTACTTC.

The sample holds a few counts of this clonotype. The V and J genes are TRBV20-1 and TRBJ2-7; 11 bases map to TRBD2. This CDR3 has 17 residues. CDR1 and CDR2 (germline): DFQATT, SNEGSKA (reference sequence). After removal of 1 base from V and 5 bases from J, the junction contained 13 bases not matched to a gene. The CDR3 DNA sequence: TGCAGTGCTAGAGCTGTTTTGACTAGCGGGAAGATCGACGAGCAGTACTTC. Amino acid sequence: CSARAVLTSGKIDEQYF.

The table lists this clonotype with a few counts. The chain carries TRBV30 and TRBJ1-4; D is undetermined. Germline V gives CDR1 GTSNPN, CDR2 SVGIG (reference sequence). The CDR3 totals 13 residues. Trimming left V 1 base short and J 8 bases short, with 11 bases between. CDR3 loop: CAWSEAGYEKLFF. CDR3 nucleotide sequence: TGTGCCTGGAGTGAAGCCGGGTACGAAAAACTGTTTTTT.

This clonotype was seen a few times. The chain combines TRBV9 with TRBJ2-7; a possible D gene is TRBD2 (5 bases). V was trimmed by 3 bases and J by 7 bases, leaving 17 bases between them. The CDR3 totals 14 residues. The germline V gene encodes CDR1 SGDLS and CDR2 YYNGEE. The CDR3 bases are TGTGCCAGCAGCGCAGAGCCGGCGGGCCGGGAGCAGTACTTC. It translates to CASSAEPAGREQYF.

This clonotype was picked up a small number of times. The gene calls are TRBV6-1 and TRBJ1-5; unclear D gene. The ends were cut back, 2 bases at V and 0 bases at J, with 11 bases in the middle. The CDR3 totals 16 residues. Germline V gives CDR1 MNHNS, CDR2 SASEGT. The CDR3: CASSESQKYSNQPQHF. CDR3 in DNA: TGTGCCAGCAGTGAATCCCAGAAATATAGCAATCAGCCCCAGCATTTT.

The chain links TRBV18 to TRBJ2-3; no reliable D call. V was clipped by 1 base and J by 0 bases, with 8 bases between them. This CDR3 has 15 amino acids. Germline V gene lookup returns CDR1 KGHSH and CDR2 LQKENI. Here the CDR3 DNA reads TGTGCCAGCTCACCACTTTTGGACAGCACAGATACGCAGTATTTT. Amino acids: CASSPLLDSTDTQYF.

Comment on this clonotype: A clone one base away is much larger, so this may be a read error. The V and J genes are TRBV10-3 and TRBJ2-1, with 7 bases lining up with TRBD2. V dropped 7 bases and J dropped 6; count of bases not matched to a gene: 9. The CDR3 contains 14 residues. CDR1 ENHRY and CDR2 SYGVKD come from the germline V gene. In DNA form, the CDR3 reads TGTGCCATCAAGGAAAGCGGGACCACCAATGAGCAGTTCTTC. Protein product: CAIKESGTTNEQFF.

The V and J genes are TRBV7-2 and TRBJ1-2, with 7 positions matching TRBD1. With 5 bases clipped from V and 7 bases from J, the junction kept 10 bases outside the gene matches. Germline-derived CDR1 and CDR2 are SGHTA and FQGNSA. The CDR3 runs 14 residues. As DNA, the CDR3 is TGTGCCAGCAGCGCACGACAGGGATCAGCTGGCTACACCTTC. As protein: CASSARQGSAGYTF. Supplemented by reference TRBV7-2 and TRBJ1-2, the full variable domain reads GAGVSQSPSNKVTEKGKDVELRCDPISGHTALYWYRQSLGQGLEFLIYFQGNSAPDKSGLPSDRFSAERTGGSVSTLTIQRTQQEDSAVYLCASSARQGSAGYTFGSGTRLTVV.

The V and J genes are TRBV10-3 and TRBJ2-3, with 8 bases aligning to TRBD2. Germline V CDR1 and CDR2: ENHRY, SYGVKD. CDR3 size: 15 residues. Losses at the gene ends were 10 bases for V and 4 bases for J; bases not matched to a gene: 13. DNA of the CDR3: TGTGCCACGGCCGATAGCGGGAAGGGCTCAGATACGCAGTATTTT. It translates to CATADSGKGSDTQYF.

CDR3 residues: CASTRTGGVQPQHF. CDR3 DNA sequence: TGTGCCAGCACCAGGACAGGGGGCGTTCAGCCCCAGCATTTT. This chain uses TRBV6-2 or TRBV6-3 with TRBJ1-5, with 11 bases identical to TRBD1. CDR1 and CDR2 (germline): MNHEY, SVGEGT. V lost 7 bases, J lost 6 bases, and 5 bases stayed unmatched. CDR3 length: 14 residues.

The V and J genes are TRBV12-3 or TRBV12-4 and TRBJ2-1, with 8 bases lining up with TRBD2. The J segment lost 7 bases and the V segment lost 4 bases, leaving 6 bases of the junction unmatched. The CDR3 loop spans 14 amino acids. Here the CDR3 reads CASSSTGTRNEQFF. CDR3 coding DNA: TGTGCCAGCAGTTCCACCGGGACTAGGAATGAGCAGTTCTTC.

The J gene is TRBJ2-5, the V gene TRBV12-3 or TRBV12-4; 9 nucleotides line up with TRBD2. V lost 5 bases, J lost 9 bases, and 10 bases stayed unmatched. The CDR3 has 14 residues. CDR3 nucleotide sequence: TGTGCCAGCAGTCCTAGCGGGACTCCCCTAGCCCAGTACTTC. Amino acid sequence: CASSPSGTPLAQYF.

The chain combines TRBV5-1 with TRBJ2-7; possibly TRBD2 for D (6 bases). Per germline, CDR1 SGHRS and CDR2 YFSETQ. The V end was cut by 0 bases, the J end by 3 bases, with 13 bases between. This CDR3 has 15 residues. The CDR3 loop reads CASSLALGTRYEQYF. For the CDR3, the DNA is TGCGCCAGCAGCTTGGCCCTCGGGACTCGCTACGAGCAGTACTTC.

The J gene is TRBJ2-7, the V gene TRBV7-2; D ambiguous. The germline V gene has CDR1 SGHTA and CDR2 FQGNSA. The V and J ends lost 1 base and 6 bases respectively, with 10 bases between them. The CDR3 runs to 13 residues. The CDR3 DNA follows: TGTGCCAGCAGCTTAGATCAGCGCCCCGAGCAGTACTTC. Its translation: CASSLDQRPEQYF.

V is TRBV20-1 and J is TRBJ2-7, with TRBD2 identical over 11 bases. J gave up 1 base and V 3 bases, and 2 bases lay outside the gene matches. This CDR3 contains 14 residues. The germline V gene has CDR1 DFQATT and CDR2 SNEGSKA (reference sequence). The CDR3 sequence is CSARGLAESYEQYF. The CDR3, as DNA: TGCAGTGCTAGGGGACTAGCGGAATCCTACGAGCAGTACTTC.

CDR3 loop: CASSAPGTSGTGELFF. Written as DNA, the CDR3 is TGTGCCAGCAGCGCCCCCGGGACATCCGGAACCGGGGAGCTGTTTTTT. The J gene is TRBJ2-2, the V gene TRBV9, with D possibly being TRBD1 (6 bases). The V end was cut by 3 bases, the J end by 5 bases, with 17 bases between. Germline lookup yields CDR1 SGDLS and CDR2 YYNGEE. The CDR3 has 16 amino acids.

This clonotype was seen repeatedly, ten times or more. The V and J genes are TRBV6-5 and TRBJ1-1; 9 nucleotides align to TRBD1. The germline CDR1 and CDR2 sequences are MNHEY and SVGAGI. CDR3 length equals 13 residues. J lost 5 bases, V lost 5 bases, and 3 bases had no gene match. CDR3 amino acids: CASSAGQGTEAFF. The DNA of the CDR3 is TGTGCCAGCAGTGCGGGACAGGGAACTGAAGCTTTCTTT.

The V and J genes are TRBV20-1 and TRBJ2-3; maybe TRBD1 (5 bases). Germline V CDR1 and CDR2: DFQATT, SNEGSKA (reference sequence). The V end was cut by 3 bases, the J end by 3 bases, with 16 bases between. The CDR3 has 15 residues. As DNA, the CDR3 is TGCAGTGCTAGTCATAAGCAGGGTATAACAGATACGCAGTATTTT. It yields the protein CSASHKQGITDTQYF.

V gene TRBV6-5 combines with J gene TRBJ2-1, with D perhaps matching TRBD1 (5 bases). The CDR3 runs 15 residues. V was cut by 2 bases and J by 7 bases, with 15 bases left in between. Germline V gene sequence: CDR1 MNHEY, CDR2 SVGAGI. The CDR3 reads CASSYGDRGRNEQFF. The CDR3 DNA follows: TGTGCCAGCAGTTACGGCGACAGAGGCAGAAATGAGCAGTTCTTC.

This clonotype has a handful of counts. V usage is TRBV29-1 and J usage is TRBJ2-6; TRBD1 aligns across 7 bases. Unmatched junction bases numbered 17, after V lost 7 bases and J lost 2 bases. Germline assignment: CDR1 SQVTM and CDR2 ANQGSEA. This CDR3 contains 18 residues. The CDR3 protein is CSATFETGSFAGANVLTF. The CDR3 nucleotides read TGCAGCGCCACCTTTGAGACAGGGAGTTTTGCTGGGGCCAACGTCCTGACTTTC.

This clonotype was recorded many times. This chain uses TRBV6-5 with TRBJ2-1; perhaps TRBD2 as D (5 bases). The V end was cut by 5 bases, the J end by 5 bases, with 16 bases between. Germline V gene lookup returns CDR1 MNHEY and CDR2 SVGAGI. The CDR3 runs to 15 residues. CDR3 bases: TGTGCCAGCAGTAAGTACTGGACTCTCGACAATGAGCAGTTCTTC. This translates into CASSKYWTLDNEQFF.

The chain uses TRBV28 and TRBJ2-2; a possible D gene is TRBD1 (5 bases). This CDR3 is built from 15 residues. V lost 2 bases to trimming and J lost 1 base, with 8 bases between them. Germline CDR1 reads MDHEN; CDR2 reads SYDVKM. CDR3 nucleotide sequence: TGTGCCAGCAGTTTAGGACACATGAACACCGGGGAGCTGTTTTTT. It translates to CASSLGHMNTGELFF.

As DNA, the CDR3 is TGTGCCAGCTCACCACGATTGGACAGCACTGAAGCTTTCTTT. It codes for CASSPRLDSTEAFF. The chain recombines TRBV18 with TRBJ1-1, with D possibly matching TRBD1 (6 bases). The CDR3 has 14 amino acids. V lost 1 base, J lost 4 bases, and 10 bases lay in between. Germline V gives CDR1 KGHSH, CDR2 LQKENI.